A selection of T cell receptor beta chains follows, all from one sample in a study of siplizumab effects on memory and regulatory T cells. This table comes from immunoSEQ multiplex PCR, and its TCRdb copy is limited to in-frame clones, with some not included. The sample records about 100,000 clones, roughly 94% being singletons. Sequences were obtained from Tregs sorted from blood. These receptors originate from a human donor in good health. CDR3s leave out the opening cysteine and the closing phenylalanine or tryptophan. Each record gives: V gene, CDR3 protein.

>TRBV10-1
ASRRSGGYEQY
>TRBV6-1
ASSGLAGEGEKF
>TRBV29-1
SVDGGNTIY
>TRBV7-8
ASSFGRSYNEQF
>TRBV7-3
ASSFRASSYEQY
>TRBV5-1
ASSPITSGLTGELF
>TRBV6-6
ASTNLRGIQY
>TRBV10-3
AISTGLASNTGELF
>TRBV18
ASSPRPPGTNEKLF
>TRBV9
ASSVRSGGPLLETQY
>TRBV6-5
ASSYTALATEAF
>TRBV25-1
ASSEWGTSYNEQF
>TRBV9
ASSVGGFGELF
>TRBV28
ASRKVYGKLF
>TRBV7-3
ASSPPGGPYNEQF
>TRBV12-2
ASRYDREDTQY
>TRBV28
ASRAGGLPANTGELF
>TRBV6-4
ASSVTGADTQY
>TRBV5-4
ASSWGLEGMYEQY
>TRBV30
AWRGQNYNEQF
>TRBV28
ASLKTNGGYT
>TRBV15
ATSWGKGRGIGNQPQH
>TRBV12-2
ASRLAQCVTRSSYEQY
>TRBV29-1
SVRPSGGYQETQY
>TRBV29-1
SVSGLTGYGYT
>TRBV2
ASRSGRSGNTIY
>TRBV6-5
ASRGPGVTNEKLF
>TRBV5-4
ASSSSRLAGRYEQY
>TRBV9
ASSSKTNTGELF
>TRBV28
ASSPNLRQGGSTEAF
>TRBV11-2
ASSTWGGDAF
>TRBV18
ASSPPPTSGNLYEQY
>TRBV5-1
ASSPHAVNTEAF
>TRBV28
ASRRNTEAF